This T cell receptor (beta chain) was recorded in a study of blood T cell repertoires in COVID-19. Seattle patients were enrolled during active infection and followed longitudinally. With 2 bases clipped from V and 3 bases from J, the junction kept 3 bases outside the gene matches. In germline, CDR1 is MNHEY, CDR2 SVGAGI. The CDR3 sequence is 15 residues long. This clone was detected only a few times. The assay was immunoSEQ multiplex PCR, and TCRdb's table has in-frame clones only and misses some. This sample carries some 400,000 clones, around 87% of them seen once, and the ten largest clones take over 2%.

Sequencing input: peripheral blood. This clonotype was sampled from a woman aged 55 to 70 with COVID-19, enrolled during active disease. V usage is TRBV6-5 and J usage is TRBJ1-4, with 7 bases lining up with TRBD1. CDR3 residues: CASSYTGQPNEKLFF. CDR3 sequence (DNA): TGTGCCAGCAGTTACACGGGACAGCCTAATGAAAAACTGTTTTTT.